This T cell receptor (beta chain) was profiled in a study of regulatory and conventional T cells in RAG deficiency. Study outcomes and limitations: Omenn syndrome and CID/AS patients had roughly 100-fold fewer unique Treg TCR beta sequences, versus 8 to 10-fold elsewhere. RAG-deficient patients showed markedly lower Shannon entropy and higher Simpson indices than control T-cell subsets. Patient subsets had shorter CDR3s; Omenn Treg-Tconv overlap exceeded 80%.

Some clones are missing from TCRdb's copy, which holds only in-frame ones; the method was immunoSEQ multiplex PCR. The repertoire holds tens of thousands of clones, with under 95% as singletons. Blood CD4+ CD25-high CD127-low regulatory T cells supplied the genomic DNA template. This CDR3 contains 14 residues. The germline V gene has CDR1 SGHKS and CDR2 YYEKEE (reference sequence). Between the trimmed V and J ends, which lost 4 bases and 0 bases, there was a span of 10 bases. Points on this clone: Antigen: not known.

These data also featured in a second study, about regulatory T cells. That work contributes: The PCR used 52 TRBV and 13 TRBJ primers. Skewed V and J usage and few unique V-J pairs marked patient repertoires, most in Tregs.

The receptor was derived from a human donor in good health. Sequences were obtained from Tregs sorted from blood. This chain connects TRBV5-5 to TRBJ1-1; D is unresolved. CDR3 in amino acids: CASSPWTVNTEAFF. Here the CDR3 DNA reads TGTGCCAGCAGCCCGTGGACGGTGAACACTGAAGCTTTCTTT. Together with reference TRBV5-5 and TRBJ1-1, the CDR3 gives the full variable domain: DAGVTQSPTHLIKTRGQQVTLRCSPISGHKSVSWYQQVLGQGPQFIFQYYEKEERGRGNFPDRFSARQFPNYSSELNVNALLLGDSALYLCASSPWTVNTEAFFGQGTRLTVV.